This is a list of T cell receptor beta chains from one sample in a study of shared clonotypes between healthy human individuals. Here immunoSEQ multiplex PCR was the method, and the copy in TCRdb shows in-frame clones only, minus some. This sample carries fewer than 3 million clones, around 90% of them seen once, and the ten largest clones take approximately 0.39%. The sample consisted of naive CD4+ T cells from PBMCs. These TCRs come from a man younger than 30 in good health. Some clones in this sample may be carry-over from other donors' samples. CDR3s include the opening cysteine and the closing phenylalanine or tryptophan. Each record gives: CDR3 protein, CDR3 DNA, J gene, D gene, V gene, clone size. D genes are given only for firm matches. Some rows mark clone size as missing; the rest say once, few, many or name a class of expanded clone.

CDR3 protein: CSVARLLGEKLFF; CDR3 DNA: TGCAGCGTTGCTAGACTACTCGGGGAAAAACTGTTTTTT; J gene: TRBJ1-4; D gene: .; V gene: TRBV29-1; clone size: .
CDR3 protein: CASSKSGAEGYTF; CDR3 DNA: TGTGCCAGCAGCAAATCCGGGGCGGAAGGCTACACCTTC; J gene: TRBJ1-2; D gene: .; V gene: TRBV7-3; clone size: few
CDR3 protein: CASNQGGETQYF; CDR3 DNA: TGTGCCAGCAACCAGGGGGGAGAGACCCAGTACTTC; J gene: TRBJ2-5; D gene: .; V gene: TRBV6-6; clone size: .
CDR3 protein: CASGLSLAGGGETQYF; CDR3 DNA: TGCGCCAGCGGCCTCTCACTAGCGGGAGGGGGGGAGACCCAGTACTTC; J gene: TRBJ2-5; D gene: TRBD2; V gene: TRBV5-1; clone size: .
CDR3 protein: CASSRDSPSSSGNTIYF; CDR3 DNA: TGCGCCAGCTCCCGGGACAGCCCATCATCCTCTGGAAACACCATATATTTT; J gene: TRBJ1-3; D gene: TRBD1; V gene: TRBV5-1; clone size: .
CDR3 protein: CASSQSLWGQDSTDTQYF; CDR3 DNA: TGTGCCAGCAGCCAATCCCTTTGGGGACAGGACAGCACAGATACGCAGTATTTT; J gene: TRBJ2-3; D gene: TRBD1; V gene: TRBV14; clone size: .
CDR3 protein: CASSRPLTGSETQYF; CDR3 DNA: TGCGCCAGCAGCCGACCCTTGACAGGGTCAGAGACCCAGTACTTC; J gene: TRBJ2-5; D gene: TRBD1; V gene: TRBV4-1; clone size: .
CDR3 protein: CASRDDTPTEAFF; CDR3 DNA: TGTGCCAGCAGAGACGACACCCCGACTGAAGCTTTCTTT; J gene: TRBJ1-1; D gene: .; V gene: TRBV2; clone size: few
CDR3 protein: CASSLPSDGEQYF; CDR3 DNA: TGCGCCAGCAGCTTGCCGTCGGACGGGGAGCAGTACTTC; J gene: TRBJ2-7; D gene: .; V gene: TRBV5-1; clone size: .
CDR3 protein: CASSAVGGPGEQYF; CDR3 DNA: TGTGCCAGCAGCGCGGTGGGAGGGCCGGGCGAGCAGTACTTC; J gene: TRBJ2-7; D gene: TRBD2; V gene: TRBV9; clone size: .
CDR3 protein: CASSLGGTATQYF; CDR3 DNA: TGTGCCAGCAGCTTGGGGGGCACGGCGACCCAGTACTTC; J gene: TRBJ2-5; D gene: .; V gene: TRBV7-3; clone size: .
CDR3 protein: CASSLDRVGGHGYTF; CDR3 DNA: TGCGCCAGCAGCTTGGATCGAGTCGGGGGGCATGGCTACACCTTC; J gene: TRBJ1-2; D gene: .; V gene: TRBV5-1; clone size: .
CDR3 protein: CASSTTWGTEAFF; CDR3 DNA: TGTGCCAGTAGTACGACTTGGGGCACTGAAGCTTTCTTT; J gene: TRBJ1-1; D gene: .; V gene: TRBV19; clone size: few
CDR3 protein: CASSYLLGTGNWYTEAFF; CDR3 DNA: TGTGCCAGCAGTTACCTCTTGGGGACAGGGAATTGGTACACTGAAGCTTTCTTT; J gene: TRBJ1-1; D gene: TRBD1; V gene: TRBV28; clone size: few
CDR3 protein: CASSQDPAYSYEQYF; CDR3 DNA: TGCGCCAGCAGCCAAGACCCGGCCTACTCCTACGAGCAGTACTTC; J gene: TRBJ2-7; D gene: .; V gene: TRBV4-1; clone size: .
CDR3 protein: CASSGTAEETQYF; CDR3 DNA: TGCGCCAGCAGTGGGACAGCCGAAGAGACCCAGTACTTC; J gene: TRBJ2-5; D gene: .; V gene: TRBV10-1; clone size: .
CDR3 protein: CASSLGTHNEQFF; CDR3 DNA: TGCGCCAGCAGCTTGGGGACGCACAATGAGCAGTTCTTC; J gene: TRBJ2-1; D gene: .; V gene: TRBV5-1; clone size: .
CDR3 protein: CASRGSSDTQYF; CDR3 DNA: TGTGCCAGCAGAGGGTCCTCAGATACGCAGTATTTT; J gene: TRBJ2-3; D gene: .; V gene: TRBV11-3; clone size: once
CDR3 protein: CAWSTSTVSNQPQHF; CDR3 DNA: TGTGCCTGGAGTACGTCGACAGTTAGCAATCAGCCCCAGCATTTT; J gene: TRBJ1-5; D gene: .; V gene: TRBV30; clone size: .
CDR3 protein: CASVPLRGRRGGYTF; CDR3 DNA: TGTGCCAGCGTCCCACTTAGGGGGCGGAGAGGTGGCTACACCTTC; J gene: TRBJ1-2; D gene: TRBD1; V gene: TRBV7-2; clone size: .
CDR3 protein: CAWGTPGAPYNEQFF; CDR3 DNA: TGTGCCTGGGGAACTCCAGGGGCCCCCTACAATGAGCAGTTCTTC; J gene: TRBJ2-1; D gene: .; V gene: TRBV30; clone size: once
CDR3 protein: CASSFRQGAFYEQYF; CDR3 DNA: TGTGCCAGCAGTTTTAGGCAGGGGGCCTTTTACGAGCAGTACTTC; J gene: TRBJ2-7; D gene: TRBD1; V gene: TRBV6-5; clone size: .
CDR3 protein: CASSLASGLDF; CDR3 DNA: TGTGCCAGCAGCTTAGCTAGCGGGCTGGATTTT; J gene: TRBJ2-3; D gene: TRBD2; V gene: TRBV7-9; clone size: .
CDR3 protein: CASSLQPAVSYGYTF; CDR3 DNA: TGTGCCAGCAGCCTCCAACCGGCGGTCAGCTATGGCTACACCTTC; J gene: TRBJ1-2; D gene: .; V gene: TRBV11-2; clone size: .
CDR3 protein: CASSAGPGEKLFF; CDR3 DNA: TGCGCCAGCAGCGCGGGCCCGGGGGAAAAACTGTTTTTT; J gene: TRBJ1-4; D gene: .; V gene: TRBV5-1; clone size: .
CDR3 protein: CASSYAGSYGYTF; CDR3 DNA: TGTGCCAGCAGTTACGCGGGGTCGTACGGCTACACCTTC; J gene: TRBJ1-2; D gene: .; V gene: TRBV6-5; clone size: .
CDR3 protein: CASSPTGGAGQPQHF; CDR3 DNA: TGCGCCAGCAGCCCCACGGGGGGCGCAGGCCAGCCCCAGCATTTT; J gene: TRBJ1-5; D gene: .; V gene: TRBV5-1; clone size: .
CDR3 protein: CASSLVLYEQYF; CDR3 DNA: TGTGCCAGCAGCTTGGTACTATACGAGCAGTACTTC; J gene: TRBJ2-7; D gene: .; V gene: TRBV5-8; clone size: .
CDR3 protein: CATSSGTSGRKETQYF; CDR3 DNA: TGTGCCACCAGCAGTGGGACTAGCGGGAGAAAAGAGACCCAGTACTTC; J gene: TRBJ2-5; D gene: TRBD2; V gene: TRBV15; clone size: .
CDR3 protein: CAWSVFSGTVGNQPQHF; CDR3 DNA: TGTGCCTGGAGTGTATTTTCGGGTACGGTTGGCAATCAGCCCCAGCATTTT; J gene: TRBJ1-5; D gene: .; V gene: TRBV30; clone size: .
CDR3 protein: CASSFRGLAGSQETQYF; CDR3 DNA: TGTGCCAGCAGTTTCCGTGGGCTAGCGGGTTCCCAAGAGACCCAGTACTTC; J gene: TRBJ2-5; D gene: TRBD2; V gene: TRBV27; clone size: .
CDR3 protein: CASSLGPPTMNTEAFF; CDR3 DNA: TGCGCCAGCAGCTTGGGACCCCCAACCATGAACACTGAAGCTTTCTTT; J gene: TRBJ1-1; D gene: .; V gene: TRBV5-1; clone size: .
CDR3 protein: CASSLRGASSGYTF; CDR3 DNA: TGTGCCAGCAGCTTGCGGGGGGCATCGTCTGGCTACACCTTC; J gene: TRBJ1-2; D gene: .; V gene: TRBV7-3; clone size: .
CDR3 protein: CASSLIRKGTEKLFF; CDR3 DNA: TGTGCCAGCAGCTTAATTAGGAAGGGAACCGAAAAACTGTTTTTT; J gene: TRBJ1-4; D gene: .; V gene: TRBV7-8; clone size: .
CDR3 protein: CASSLLGFPTYEQYF; CDR3 DNA: TGTGCCAGCAGCTTGCTCGGGTTTCCGACCTACGAGCAGTACTTC; J gene: TRBJ2-7; D gene: .; V gene: TRBV7-9; clone size: .
CDR3 protein: CASSPTGDTNTEAFF; CDR3 DNA: TGTGCCAGCAGCCCTACAGGGGACACGAACACTGAAGCTTTCTTT; J gene: TRBJ1-1; D gene: TRBD1; V gene: TRBV5-4; clone size: .
CDR3 protein: CASSLGRSTGELFF; CDR3 DNA: TGTGCCAGCAGCTTAGGACGGAGCACCGGGGAGCTGTTTTTT; J gene: TRBJ2-2; D gene: .; V gene: TRBV7-3; clone size: .
CDR3 protein: CASSLFKNDGPWQPQHF; CDR3 DNA: TGTGCCAGCTCACTCTTCAAAAACGACGGGCCCTGGCAGCCCCAGCATTTT; J gene: TRBJ1-5; D gene: .; V gene: TRBV18; clone size: once
CDR3 protein: CASTLNRGRSNGYTF; CDR3 DNA: TGTGCCAGCACACTAAACAGGGGAAGGTCTAATGGCTACACCTTC; J gene: TRBJ1-2; D gene: TRBD1; V gene: TRBV6-5; clone size: .
CDR3 protein: CAWSVGEGAYYGYTF; CDR3 DNA: TGTGCCTGGAGTGTAGGGGAGGGAGCGTACTATGGCTACACCTTC; J gene: TRBJ1-2; D gene: .; V gene: TRBV30; clone size: once
CDR3 protein: CASSLDRISGNTIYF; CDR3 DNA: TGTGCCAGCAGCTTGGACAGGATATCTGGAAACACCATATATTTT; J gene: TRBJ1-3; D gene: .; V gene: TRBV5-6; clone size: .
CDR3 protein: CASSTPGAIYYEQYF; CDR3 DNA: TGTGCCAGCAGCACTCCCGGGGCCATATACTACGAGCAGTACTTC; J gene: TRBJ2-7; D gene: .; V gene: TRBV7-2; clone size: .
CDR3 protein: CASSLEGRRAYEQYF; CDR3 DNA: TGTGCCAGCAGCTTGGAGGGCAGGAGAGCCTACGAGCAGTACTTC; J gene: TRBJ2-7; D gene: .; V gene: TRBV5-4; clone size: .